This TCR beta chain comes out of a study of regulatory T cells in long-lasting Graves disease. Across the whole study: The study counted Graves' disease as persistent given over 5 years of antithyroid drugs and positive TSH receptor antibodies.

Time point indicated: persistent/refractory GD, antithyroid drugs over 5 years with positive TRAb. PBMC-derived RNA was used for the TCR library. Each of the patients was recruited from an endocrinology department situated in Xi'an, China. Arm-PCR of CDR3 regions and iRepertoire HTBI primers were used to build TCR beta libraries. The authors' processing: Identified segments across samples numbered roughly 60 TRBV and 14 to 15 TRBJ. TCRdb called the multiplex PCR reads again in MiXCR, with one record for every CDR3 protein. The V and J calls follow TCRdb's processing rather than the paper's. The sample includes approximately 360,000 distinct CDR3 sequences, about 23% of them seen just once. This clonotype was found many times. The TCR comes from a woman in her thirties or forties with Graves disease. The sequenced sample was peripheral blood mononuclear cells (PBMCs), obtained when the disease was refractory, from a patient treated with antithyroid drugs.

In DNA form, the CDR3 reads TGTGCCAGCGAGGACACCCAGAACACCGGGGAGCTGTTTTTT. As protein: CASEDTQNTGELFF. V usage is TRBV28 and J usage is TRBJ2-2, with a weak D call TRBD1 (5 bases). The V end lost 8 bases, the J end lost 1 base, and 11 bases lay between the germline ends. This CDR3 contains 14 residues. Germline CDR1 reads MDHEN; CDR2 reads SYDVKM.